Below, 15 T cell receptor beta chains from the same sample are listed, as sequenced in a study of T cell repertoires in ileal Crohn's disease. Measured with immunoSEQ multiplex PCR; TCRdb has only the in-frame clones, and not every one. The sample contains 1,000 to 1,500 clones, about 82% of which appear only once. Stated time point: neoterminal ileum biopsy at postoperative endoscopy, about 6 months after surgery. Sequencing was performed on ileal tissue. Receptors originate from an adult with Crohn's disease.

The V and J genes are TRBV5-1 and TRBJ2-7; 7 bases line up with TRBD2. Germline V gives CDR1 SGHRS, CDR2 YFSETQ. The CDR3 loop spans 15 amino acids. With V trimmed by 7 bases and J by 2 bases, 12 bases remained unmatched. This chain's CDR3 is CASCLWGGDPYEQYF. In DNA, the CDR3 is TGCGCCAGCTGCCTCTGGGGGGGGGACCCCTACGAGCAGTACTTC. Complete variable domain (other parts from reference TRBV5-1 and TRBJ2-7): KAGVTQTPRYLIKTRGQQVTLSCSPISGHRSVSWYQQTPGQGLQFLFEYFSETQRNKGNFPGRFSGRQFSNSRSEMNVSTLELGDSALYLCASCLWGGDPYEQYFGPGTRLTVT.

This chain links TRBV7-9 with TRBJ2-4; 8 bases map to TRBD1. Germline lookup yields CDR1 SEHNR and CDR2 FQNEAQ (reference sequence). This CDR3 has 14 residues. V shed 3 bases, J shed 8 bases, and the junction held 6 bases outside the gene matches. CDR3 DNA: TGTGCCAGCAGCTTGACAGGGGATAGGGACATTCAGTACTTC. It yields the protein CASSLTGDRDIQYF.

The rearrangement joins TRBV14 to TRBJ1-6; 9 bases line up with TRBD1. Germline V gives CDR1 SGHDN, CDR2 FVKESK. Unmatched junction bases numbered 3, after V lost 5 bases and J lost 4 bases. CDR3 length equals 15 residues. The CDR3: CASSSGQGYNSPLHF. The CDR3 DNA follows: TGTGCCAGCAGCTCTGGACAGGGGTATAATTCACCCCTCCACTTT.

The V and J genes are TRBV6-1 and TRBJ2-1; D might be TRBD1 (5 bases). Germline loops: CDR1 MNHNS, CDR2 SASEGT. The CDR3 contains 15 residues. V lost 0 bases to trimming and J lost 1 base, with 7 bases between them. CDR3 sequence reads: CASSEAAGSYNEQFF. The DNA for the CDR3 is TGTGCCAGCAGTGAAGCGGCAGGGTCCTACAATGAGCAGTTCTTC.

The genes are TRBV4-2 and TRBJ2-1; unclear D gene. V was pared by 0 bases and J by 2 bases, with 8 bases between. The CDR3 covers 15 residues. The germline gives CDR1 LGHNA, CDR2 YNFKEQ. The CDR3 nucleotides read TGTGCCAGCAGCCAAGATCTTACAGCCTACAATGAGCAGTTCTTC. Its protein is CASSQDLTAYNEQFF.

The genes are TRBV28 and TRBJ2-1, with 11 bases lining up with TRBD2. The V segment lost 7 bases and the J segment 8 bases; nucleotides outside the gene matches: 22. The CDR3 is made up of 19 amino acids. Germline assignment: CDR1 MDHEN and CDR2 SYDVKM. The CDR3 here is CASITRSSLLAGGLDEQFF. DNA of the CDR3: TGTGCCAGCATCACCCGCAGCTCCCTCTTAGCGGGGGGGCTAGATGAGCAGTTCTTC.

This chain uses TRBV7-2 with TRBJ2-1; no firm D call. The CDR3 is made up of 14 amino acids. V dropped 2 bases and J dropped 9 bases, with 14 bases sitting between them. The germline CDR1 and CDR2 sequences are SGHTA and FQGNSA. In nucleotides, the CDR3 is TGTGCCAGCAGCTTATCGAGCGTGTGGAGTGAGCAGTTCTTC. This gives the protein CASSLSSVWSEQFF. The full variable domain, with the rest looked up from reference TRBV7-2 and TRBJ2-1, is GAGVSQSPSNKVTEKGKDVELRCDPISGHTALYWYRQSLGQGLEFLIYFQGNSAPDKSGLPSDRFSAERTGGSVSTLTIQRTQQEDSAVYLCASSLSSVWSEQFFGPGTRLTVL.

The chain employs TRBV29-1 and TRBJ2-1, with 9 bases matching TRBD1. Germline assignment: CDR1 SQVTM and CDR2 ANQGSEA. Trimming cost V 5 bases and J 7 bases; bases outside gene matches: 12. The CDR3 sequence is 15 residues long. CDR3 residues: CSVPGTGTGRNEQFF. In DNA form, the CDR3 reads TGCAGCGTTCCCGGGACAGGGACGGGGAGGAATGAGCAGTTCTTC.

This clone was observed a few times. The chain employs TRBV27 and TRBJ2-7; D remains unclear. The CDR3 consists of 13 residues. Germline V gene lookup returns CDR1 MNHEY and CDR2 SMNVEV (reference sequence). Deletions cut 4 bases from V and 0 bases from J, with 7 bases between. The CDR3 bases are TGTGCCAGCAGTTCCCGGAGCTCCTACGAGCAGTACTTC. This gives the protein CASSSRSSYEQYF.

The chain recombines TRBV10-2 with TRBJ1-1, with a tentative D call TRBD1 (5 bases). This CDR3 comprises 13 residues. Germline V gene lookup returns CDR1 WSHSY and CDR2 SAAADI. V was pared by 6 bases and J by 2 bases, with 10 bases between. The CDR3 reads CASSLTANTEAFF. The CDR3 DNA sequence: TGCGCCAGCAGCCTGACAGCAAACACTGAAGCTTTCTTT.

The CDR3 loop is CASSQTPRGGRTYEQYF. The CDR3 DNA sequence: TGTGCCAGCAGTCAAACCCCCCGAGGGGGACGGACCTACGAGCAGTACTTC. J is TRBJ2-7 and V is TRBV25-1, with a tentative D call TRBD1 (6 bases). The length of the CDR3 is 17 residues. CDR1 and CDR2 (germline): MGHDK, SYGVNS. The V end lost 5 bases, the J end lost 2 bases, and 22 bases lay between the germline ends.

The sample holds one count of this clone. The J gene is TRBJ2-7, the V gene TRBV7-2; 7 nucleotides line up with TRBD1. Germline assignment: CDR1 SGHTA and CDR2 FQGNSA. The CDR3 runs to 14 residues. Trimming cost V 4 bases and J 3 bases; bases outside gene matches: 6. Here the CDR3 DNA reads TGTGCCAGCAGCTCATTTGGGACAGTCTACGAGCAGTACTTC. Protein sequence: CASSSFGTVYEQYF.

The CDR3 region is CASSGGSSGNTIYF. CDR3 DNA sequence: TGTGCCAGCAGCGGCGGTAGCTCTGGAAACACCATATATTTT. The gene calls are TRBV7-9 and TRBJ1-3; the D is unclear. The CDR3 covers 14 residues. Germline V gene data show CDR1 as SEHNR and CDR2 as FQNEAQ (reference sequence). V was shortened by 5 bases and J by 0 bases, with 8 bases between the two germline ends.

This rearrangement joins TRBV20-1 to TRBJ2-5; no firm D call. The V end was cut by 3 bases, the J end by 4 bases, with 6 bases between. This CDR3 spans 11 amino acids. Germline-derived CDR1 and CDR2 are DFQATT and SNEGSKA (reference sequence). Here the CDR3 reads CSASIGETQYF. The CDR3 nucleotides are TGCAGTGCTAGTATCGGAGAGACCCAGTACTTC.

DNA for the CDR3: TGTGCCAGCAGAGACACAGGAGAGGAGACCCAGTACTTC. Translation: CASRDTGEETQYF. The genes are TRBV7-9 and TRBJ2-5; D possibly corresponds to TRBD1 (5 bases). The CDR3 sequence is 13 residues long. CDR1 SEHNR and CDR2 FQNEAQ come from the germline V gene (reference sequence). Trimming shortened V by 6 bases and J by 5 bases, and 13 bases separated the two germline ends.